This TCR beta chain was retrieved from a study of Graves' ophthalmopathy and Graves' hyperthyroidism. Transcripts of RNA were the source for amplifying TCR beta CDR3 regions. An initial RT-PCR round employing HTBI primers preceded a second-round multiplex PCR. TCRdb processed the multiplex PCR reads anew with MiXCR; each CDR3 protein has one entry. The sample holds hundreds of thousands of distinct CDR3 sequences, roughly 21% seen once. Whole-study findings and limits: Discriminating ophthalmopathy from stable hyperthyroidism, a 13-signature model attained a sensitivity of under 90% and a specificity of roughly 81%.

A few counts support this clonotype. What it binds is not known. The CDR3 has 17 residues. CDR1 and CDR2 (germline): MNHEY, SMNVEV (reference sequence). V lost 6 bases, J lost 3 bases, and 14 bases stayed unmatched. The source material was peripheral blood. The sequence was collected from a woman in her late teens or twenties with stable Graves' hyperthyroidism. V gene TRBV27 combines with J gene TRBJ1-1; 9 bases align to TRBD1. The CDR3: CASRRDRAPRGDTEAFF. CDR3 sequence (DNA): TGTGCCAGCAGGAGGGACAGGGCCCCTCGAGGGGACACTGAAGCTTTCTTT.